This is a list of T cell receptor beta chains from one sample in a study of cytomegalovirus exposure and HLA in healthy donors. TCRdb's table, derived via immunoSEQ multiplex PCR, lists solely in-frame clones and lacks some. The sample has approximately 300,000 clones, approximately 90% seen once. The specimen was PBMCs. All receptors derive from a woman under 30 in good health and CMV-seronegative. The CDR3 runs from the conserved cysteine through the conserved F or W. D genes are given only for firm matches. Clone size is not always given. Where it is, it says once, few, many or a class for expanded clones.

j_gene	v_gene	abundance	d_gene	CDR3nt	CDR3aa
TRBJ2-7	TRBV7-2	-	TRBD2	TGTGCCAGCAGCCTGAGCGGGGGGGGCTCCTACGAGCAGTACTTC	CASSLSGGGSYEQYF
TRBJ2-7	TRBV18	-	TRBD2	TGTGCCAGCTCACCACCCGGTAGCGGGAGCTCCTACGAGCAGTACTTC	CASSPPGSGSSYEQYF
TRBJ1-4	TRBV4-3	-	TRBD1	TGCGCCAGCGGGCGGACAGGGGAGGAAAAACTGTTTTTT	CASGRTGEEKLFF
TRBJ2-4	TRBV28	-	-	TGTGCCAGCAGTTTAGCAGGGGAGCGAAACATTCAGTACTTC	CASSLAGERNIQYF
TRBJ2-7	TRBV28	many	-	TGTGCCACCCGCCGGCGGGAGCAGTACTTC	CATRRREQYF
TRBJ2-6	TRBV19	-	-	TGTGCCAGTAGTAGGGACTCCTCTAATTGGGGTTACTCTGGGGCCAACGTCCTGACTTTC	CASSRDSSNWGYSGANVLTF
TRBJ2-7	TRBV4-1	-	-	TGCGCCAGCAGCCCCCCCATCTGGCGGGACCAATACGAGCAGTACTTC	CASSPPIWRDQYEQYF
TRBJ2-3	TRBV11-3	once	TRBD1	TGTGCCAGCAGCTCAACAGGGGGAAGCACAGATACGCAGTATTTT	CASSSTGGSTDTQYF
TRBJ2-7	TRBV4-1	-	TRBD1	TGCGCCAGCAGCCAACCGGGACAGACCTACGAGCAGTACTTC	CASSQPGQTYEQYF
TRBJ2-6	TRBV7-9	once	-	TGTGCCAGTGAGTGGGCCAACGTCCTGACTTTC	CASEWANVLTF
TRBJ2-7	TRBV7-3	-	-	TGTGCCAGCAGCCGAGGGATGGGATCCTACGAGCAGTACTTC	CASSRGMGSYEQYF
TRBJ2-1	TRBV29-1	-	TRBD1	TGCAGCGTCGGGACAGGGGGGTCAACTGGGAATGAGCAGTTCTTC	CSVGTGGSTGNEQFF
TRBJ2-5	TRBV27	once	TRBD2	TGTGCCAGCAGGCAAGAGCCCGTAGCGGGCAAAGAGACCCAGTACTTC	CASRQEPVAGKETQYF
TRBJ2-5	TRBV6-5	-	TRBD1	TGTGCCAGCAGCCGGGACAGCATCAACCAAGAGACCCAGTACTTC	CASSRDSINQETQYF
TRBJ1-2	TRBV6-6	-	TRBD1	TGTGCCAGCAGAGACGCGGGACAGGGTTATGGCTACACCTTC	CASRDAGQGYGYTF
TRBJ2-7	TRBV18	-	TRBD1	TGTGCCAGCTCACCTTGGACAGGGGGCTACTACGAGCAGTACTTC	CASSPWTGGYYEQYF
TRBJ2-1	TRBV5-6	-	-	TGTGCCAGCAGACAATCTTGGGGGGACCCCTCGCAGTTTAGGTATGAGCAGTTCTTC	CASRQSWGDPSQFRYEQFF